The TCR beta chain described here comes from a study of T cell responses to AZD1222 COVID-19 vaccine. Libraries were prepared by immunoSEQ multiplex PCR; TCRdb keeps only in-frame clonotypes and omits some of them. The sample has around 100,000 clones; about four fifths are singletons. The sequencing here drew on peripheral blood, taken on day 0 of AZD1222 vaccination. This sequence originates from an adult in good health.

The CDR3 nucleotides are TGTGCCACCAGTGATACCCGTGGGCCTGGGAATCAGTACTTC. It encodes CATSDTRGPGNQYF. The gene calls are TRBV24-1 and TRBJ2-4; no definite D call. V dropped 3 bases and J dropped 12 bases, with 17 bases sitting between them. The CDR3 runs 14 residues. CDR1 is KGHDR and CDR2 is SFDVKD in the germline V gene.